This TCR beta chain was sequenced during a study of blood T cell repertoires in COVID-19. Background on the study: Sites in the United States, Italy and Spain provided acute and convalescent COVID-19 samples. PBMCs, B-cell-depleted T cells, or T cells provided the cDNA or gDNA that made up the material.

Source study methods: How many nucleated cells were present was estimated from reference gene primer amplification. The assay was immunoSEQ multiplex PCR, and TCRdb's table has in-frame clones only and misses some. Clone size and V and J calls were adopted from that table, with D and trimming inferred from the DNA. The sample lists approximately 81,000 clones, approximately 78% occurring once. This CDR3 contains 15 residues. CDR1 is MNHEY, CDR2 SVGAGI, per germline. V shed 0 bases, J shed 8 bases, and the junction held 4 bases outside the gene matches. This clone has just a few counts. The chain links TRBV6-5 to TRBJ1-6; 7 bases agree with TRBD1. Sequencing was carried out using peripheral blood. The source is a human donor in a cohort sampled during active COVID-19. The CDR3 sequence: CASSYSRGLDSPLHF. CDR3 coding DNA: TGTGCCAGCAGTTACTCGAGGGGGCTGGATTCACCCCTCCACTTT.